This T cell receptor beta chain was sequenced for a study of a mutant IDH1 vaccine in newly diagnosed glioma. Time point denoted: week 35, safety follow-up. Each vaccine dose was 300 ug of mutant IDH1 20-mer peptide, with topical imiquimod. Trimming cost V 4 bases and J 2 bases, with 7 bases left between them. This CDR3 region has 13 residues. CDR1 is MNHEY and CDR2 is SVGAGI in the germline V gene. Profiling relied on immunoSEQ multiplex PCR, and the TCRdb table lists in-frame clones only, not all of them. The sample gives about 56,000 clones, approximately 87% of which show up once; 1.6% is in the top ten. Study-level findings and limits: Immune responses induced by the vaccine were seen in just over 90% of patients, spanning multiple MHC alleles.

Concerning this clone itself: Its target is unknown.

The material sequenced was PBMCs, taken from a glioma patient whose treatment included an IDH1 peptide vaccine. The sequence was obtained from a man aged 35-49 years with glioma. V gene TRBV6-5 combines with J gene TRBJ2-3; TRBD2 is a possible D gene (5 bases). The CDR3 region is CASSSGSTDTQYF. CDR3 nucleotides: TGTGCCAGCAGTTCGGGATCCACAGATACGCAGTATTTT.